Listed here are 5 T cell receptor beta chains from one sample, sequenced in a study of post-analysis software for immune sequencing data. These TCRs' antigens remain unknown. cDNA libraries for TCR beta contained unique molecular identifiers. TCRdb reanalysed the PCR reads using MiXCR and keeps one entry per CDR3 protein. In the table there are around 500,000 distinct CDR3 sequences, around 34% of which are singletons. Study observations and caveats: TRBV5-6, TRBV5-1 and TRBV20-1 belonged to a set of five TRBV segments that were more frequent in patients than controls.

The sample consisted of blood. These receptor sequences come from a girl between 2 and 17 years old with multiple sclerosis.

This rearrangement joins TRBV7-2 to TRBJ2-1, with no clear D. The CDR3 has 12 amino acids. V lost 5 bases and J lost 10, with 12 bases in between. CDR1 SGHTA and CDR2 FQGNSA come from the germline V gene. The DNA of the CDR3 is TGTGCCAGCAGCCCCCCCTTCGGGGAGCAGTTCTTC. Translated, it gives CASSPPFGEQFF.

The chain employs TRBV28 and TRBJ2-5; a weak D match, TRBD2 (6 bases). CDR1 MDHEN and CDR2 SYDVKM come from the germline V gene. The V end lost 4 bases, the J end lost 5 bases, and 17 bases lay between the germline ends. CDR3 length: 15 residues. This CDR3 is CASSYLRRTTETQYF. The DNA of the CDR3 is TGTGCCAGCAGTTATTTAAGACGGACTACGGAGACCCAGTACTTC. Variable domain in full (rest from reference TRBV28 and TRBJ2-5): DVKVTQSSRYLVKRTGEKVFLECVQDMDHENMFWYRQDPGLGLRLIYFSYDVKMKEKGDIPEGYSVSREKKERFSLILESASTNQTSMYLCASSYLRRTTETQYFGPGTRLLVL.

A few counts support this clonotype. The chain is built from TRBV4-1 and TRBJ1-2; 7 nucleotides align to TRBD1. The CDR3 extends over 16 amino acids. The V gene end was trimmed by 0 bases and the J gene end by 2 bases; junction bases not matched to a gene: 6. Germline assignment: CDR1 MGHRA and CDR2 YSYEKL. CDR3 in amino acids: CASSQDIPGGNYGYTF. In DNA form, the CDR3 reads TGCGCCAGCAGCCAAGATATCCCAGGGGGAAACTATGGCTACACCTTC.

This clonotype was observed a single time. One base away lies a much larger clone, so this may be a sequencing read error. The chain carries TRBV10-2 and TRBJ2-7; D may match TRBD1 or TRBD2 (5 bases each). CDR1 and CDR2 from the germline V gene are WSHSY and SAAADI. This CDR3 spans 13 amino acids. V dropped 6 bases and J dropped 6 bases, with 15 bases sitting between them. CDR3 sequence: CASSGTETCEQYF. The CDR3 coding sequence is TGCGCCAGCAGCGGGACCGAAACCTGCGAGCAGTACTTC.

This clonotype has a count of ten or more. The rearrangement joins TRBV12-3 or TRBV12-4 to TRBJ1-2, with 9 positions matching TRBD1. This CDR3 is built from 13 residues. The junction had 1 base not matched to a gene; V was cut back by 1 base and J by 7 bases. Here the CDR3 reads CASSLGTGVGYTF. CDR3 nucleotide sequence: TGTGCCAGCAGTTTAGGGACAGGGGTTGGCTACACCTTC.